This T cell receptor (beta chain) was captured by sequencing in a study of T cells after yellow fever vaccination. TCRdb recomputed calls from the 5' RACE reads with MiXCR, one row per CDR3 protein. The profile shows over 250,000 distinct CDR3 sequences, approximately 4% of them singletons. The CDR3 is 16 residues long. V lost 2 bases, J lost 0 bases, and 11 bases lay in between. Germline V gene lookup returns CDR1 SGHTA and CDR2 FQGNSA. The sequencing used PBMCs, collected 5 days after the yellow fever booster vaccination. The chain has TRBV7-2 and TRBJ2-4, with unresolved D. This receptor was obtained from a man aged 18 to 29 who received the YFV17D yellow fever vaccine. The DNA of the CDR3 is TGTGCCAGCAGCTTAACAGACTGGCTAGCCAAAAACATTCAGTACTTC. Its protein product is CASSLTDWLAKNIQYF.